One T cell receptor beta chain is described in this entry. Its antigen remains unknown. Within the sample, other DNA sequences also encode this same CDR3. This sample stems from a study of cytomegalovirus exposure and HLA in healthy donors. Whole-study results and caveats: One cluster of highly shared sequence variants probably arose as a sequencing artifact. Reportedly, cytomegalovirus status was diagnosed with high sensitivity and specificity. As a later analysis showed, several of the most significant clusters appeared to be linked to common viral pathogens. Analyses of presence and absence presupposed an approximately uniform sequencing depth across donors.

This CDR3 has 14 amino acids. With 2 bases removed from V and 4 bases from J, the gap between germline ends came to 11 bases. Germline lookup yields CDR1 MDHEN and CDR2 SYDVKM. 13 Jbeta primers and 60 Vbeta primers were used for the PCR. Sequencing was performed with immunoSEQ multiplex PCR; in TCRdb, only in-frame clones are kept and a portion is missing. The sample yields 90,000 to 120,000 clones, 73% seen once. This sequence joins TRBV28 and TRBJ1-2, with D possibly matching TRBD1 (6 bases). The sequenced material came from PBMCs. The TCR originated in a man aged 30 to 39 in good health and CMV-seronegative. Written as DNA, the CDR3 is TGTGCCAGCAGTTTAGGGCAGGGGACCTATGGCTACACCTTC. This gives the protein CASSLGQGTYGYTF.